A single sample gave rise to the 32 T cell receptor beta chains below, sequenced in a study of CD8 T cells in Susac syndrome. An amount of RNA that ranged from roughly 0.45 to 1 ug was reverse transcribed with random hexamers. A single record per CDR3 protein comes from TCRdb applying MiXCR to the immunoSEQ multiplex PCR reads. The data contain about 130,000 distinct CDR3 sequences, around 96% of them singletons. Sequencing was carried out using CD8+ T cells from PBMCs. The receptor set was obtained from a human donor with Susac syndrome.

This chain connects TRBV7-9 to TRBJ2-6; 14 nucleotides agree with TRBD2. V lost 3 bases and J lost 3; bases outside the gene matches: 4. Germline V gives CDR1 SEHNR, CDR2 FQNEAQ (reference sequence). There are 18 residues in the CDR3. The CDR3 spells CASSFGLAGGFGANVLTF. The CDR3 DNA is TGTGCCAGCAGCTTCGGACTAGCGGGAGGTTTTGGGGCCAACGTCCTGACTTTC.

This rearrangement joins TRBV20-1 to TRBJ1-1; D unresolved. The CDR3 covers 14 residues. CDR1 and CDR2 from the germline V gene are DFQATT and SNEGSKA (reference sequence). Deletions cut 0 bases from V and 0 bases from J, with 8 bases between. The CDR3 loop reads CSARDHVMNTEAFF. In nucleotides, the CDR3 is TGCAGTGCTAGAGATCACGTTATGAACACTGAAGCTTTCTTT.

The chain links TRBV5-4 to TRBJ2-3, with 11 positions matching TRBD2. V lost 6 bases, J lost 5 bases, and 5 bases stayed unmatched. Looked up from germline, CDR1 is SGHNT and CDR2 is YYREEE (reference sequence). The CDR3 loop spans 14 amino acids. CDR3 protein: CASTLAGGVDTQYF. The DNA of the CDR3 is TGTGCCAGCACATTAGCGGGAGGGGTAGATACGCAGTATTTT.

The chain uses TRBV29-1 and TRBJ1-5; D remains unclear. Looked up from germline, CDR1 is SQVTM and CDR2 is ANQGSEA. The CDR3 length is 13 residues. Trimming cost V 4 bases and J 1 base, with 8 bases left between them. CDR3: CSVAPGSNQPQHF. CDR3 DNA sequence: TGCAGCGTTGCCCCGGGGAGCAATCAGCCCCAGCATTTT.

V gene TRBV6-5 combines with J gene TRBJ2-5; the match to TRBD2 covers 10 bases. V lost 5 bases and J lost 1; bases outside the gene matches: 4. The CDR3 contains 15 residues. The germline gives CDR1 MNHEY, CDR2 SVGAGI. The CDR3 DNA reads TGTGCCAGCAGTCGGCTAGCGGGGGTCCAAGAGACCCAGTACTTC. Protein sequence: CASSRLAGVQETQYF.

This chain links TRBV12-3 or TRBV12-4 with TRBJ2-7; 7 bases align to TRBD2. The ends lost 3 bases at V and 5 bases at J; junction bases unmatched: 4. The CDR3 consists of 13 residues. The CDR3 spells CASSFSGTHEQYF. CDR3 nucleotide sequence: TGTGCCAGCAGTTTCAGCGGGACCCACGAGCAGTACTTC.

This chain joins TRBV3-1 and TRBJ1-2; D is possibly TRBD1 (6 bases). This CDR3 spans 16 amino acids. V lost 0 bases and J 3 bases, leaving 14 bases between the germline ends. From germline, CDR1 is LGHDT and CDR2 YNNKEL (reference sequence). The CDR3 DNA sequence: TGTGCCAGCAGCCAAGATGGAGGGAGGGGGGACTATGGCTACACCTTC. Amino acids: CASSQDGGRGDYGYTF.

V gene TRBV6-2 or TRBV6-3 combines with J gene TRBJ1-2; D gene uncertain. Trimming took off 7 bases at V and 8 bases at J, with 20 bases between the two ends. This CDR3 has 14 residues. Germline CDR1 MNHEY, CDR2 SVGEGT. The CDR3 DNA follows: TGTGCCAGCATCGAAGACGGGCGCGTGGGGGGCTACACCTTC. Amino acid sequence: CASIEDGRVGGYTF.

The chain has TRBV20-1 and TRBJ2-5; 15 bases line up with TRBD2. Trimming cost V 5 bases and J 4 bases; bases outside gene matches: 11. The CDR3 extends over 17 amino acids. Germline loops: CDR1 DFQATT, CDR2 SNEGSKA (reference sequence). In DNA form, the CDR3 reads TGCAGTGCTTACGGACTAGCGGGAGGGCCTTTCCGAGAGACCCAGTACTTC. Its protein is CSAYGLAGGPFRETQYF.

The J gene is TRBJ2-7, the V gene TRBV7-9, with D maybe TRBD2 (5 bases). The V gene lost 0 bases and the J gene lost 7 bases, with 10 bases spanning the gap. The CDR3 runs to 13 residues. Looked up from germline, CDR1 is SEHNR and CDR2 is FQNEAQ (reference sequence). CDR3 region: CASSLALRGEQYF. CDR3 DNA sequence: TGTGCCAGCAGCTTAGCTTTGCGCGGGGAGCAGTACTTC. The full variable domain, with the rest looked up from reference TRBV7-9 and TRBJ2-7, is DTGVSQNPRHKITKRGQNVTFRCDPISEHNRLYWYRQTLGQGPEFLTYFQNEAQLEKSRLLSDRFSAERPKGSFSTLEIQRTEQGDSAMYLCASSLALRGEQYFGPGTRLTVT.

The V call is TRBV6-2 or TRBV6-3, the J call TRBJ2-5; D may be TRBD1 or TRBD2 (5 bases each). Trimming removed 1 base at V and 9 bases at J, with 18 bases between. The CDR3 is 15 amino acids. Germline V lookup: CDR1 MNHEY, CDR2 SVGEGT. The CDR3 DNA is TGTGCCAGCAGTTACTTCGGGGCCGGTGCTACGGCCCAGTACTTC. Its translation: CASSYFGAGATAQYF.

DNA of the CDR3: TGTGCCAGCAGCCCCTTCCCGGAGTACCAAGAGACCCAGTACTTC. Translated: CASSPFPEYQETQYF. This sequence joins TRBV7-2 and TRBJ2-5; the D is unclear. The V end lost 5 bases, the J end lost 0 bases, and 13 bases lay between the germline ends. This CDR3 has 15 amino acids. CDR1 is SGHTA and CDR2 is FQGNSA in the germline V gene.

In DNA form, the CDR3 reads TGTGCCAGCAGCCCGCCTGAGACAGTCAGCTATGGCTACACCTTC. Amino acids: CASSPPETVSYGYTF. V and J are TRBV9 and TRBJ1-2; D is perhaps TRBD1 (5 bases). The ends were cut back, 4 bases at V and 4 bases at J, with 17 bases in the middle. Germline CDR1 is SGDLS and CDR2 is YYNGEE. The CDR3 runs to 15 residues. The complete variable domain, with remaining parts taken from reference TRBV9 and TRBJ1-2, reads DSGVTQTPKHLITATGQRVTLRCSPRSGDLSVYWYQQSLDQGLQFLIQYYNGEERAKGNILERFSAQQFPDLHSELNLSSLELGDSALYFCASSPPETVSYGYTFGSGTRLTVV.

The chain combines TRBV13 with TRBJ1-6; 9 nucleotides agree with TRBD1. Germline assignment: CDR1 PRHDT and CDR2 FYEKMQ (reference sequence). The CDR3 has 16 amino acids. The junction had 9 bases not matched to a gene; V was cut back by 4 bases and J by 8 bases. DNA of the CDR3: TGTGCCAGCAGCTCGCCGGACAGGGGAAAGGATTCACCCCTCCACTTT. Amino acids: CASSSPDRGKDSPLHF.

The chain uses TRBV7-3 and TRBJ2-1; D is ambiguous. The germline V gene has CDR1 SGHTA and CDR2 FQGTGA. The CDR3 spans 14 residues. Trimming pared 2 bases from V and 5 bases from J, leaving 10 bases between. Here the CDR3 DNA reads TGTGCCAGCAGCTTAGGGGTTGGGGACAATGAGCAGTTCTTC. Its translation is CASSLGVGDNEQFF.

The chain links TRBV5-6 to TRBJ2-7; no clear D gene. The length of the CDR3 is 11 residues. The V end lost 4 bases, the J end lost 7 bases, and 9 bases lay between the germline ends. Germline values: CDR1 SGHDT, CDR2 YYEEEE. Here the CDR3 reads CASSLVGEQYF. In DNA form, the CDR3 reads TGTGCCAGCAGCCTGGTAGGGGAGCAGTACTTC.

J is TRBJ2-2 and V is TRBV9, with 10 nucleotides matching TRBD2. CDR3 length: 15 residues. Germline CDR1 SGDLS, CDR2 YYNGEE. The V segment lost 4 bases and the J segment 7 bases; nucleotides outside the gene matches: 7. CDR3: CASSILAGANGELFF. The CDR3 nucleotides are TGTGCCAGCAGCATCCTAGCGGGGGCTAACGGGGAGCTGTTTTTT.

The chain carries TRBV6-4 and TRBJ2-2, with D unclear. V lost 3 bases, J lost 1 base, and 6 bases lay in between. Germline values: CDR1 MRHNA, CDR2 SNTAGT. The CDR3 is 14 amino acids. The CDR3 DNA is TGTGCCAGCAGTGAAGGGCAGAACACCGGGGAGCTGTTTTTT. The encoded protein is CASSEGQNTGELFF.

The chain recombines TRBV7-3 with TRBJ2-1; no clear D. The CDR3 covers 14 residues. In germline, CDR1 is SGHTA, CDR2 FQGTGA. V was trimmed by 3 bases and J by 5 bases, leaving 11 bases between them. CDR3: CASSFGGGHNEQFF. In DNA form, the CDR3 reads TGTGCCAGCAGCTTCGGCGGCGGCCACAATGAGCAGTTCTTC.

The V call is TRBV6-2 or TRBV6-3, the J call TRBJ2-1; 10 bases are a match to TRBD1. The CDR3 length is 15 residues. V shed 6 bases, J shed 7 bases, and the junction held 9 bases outside the gene matches. Germline CDR1 reads MNHEY; CDR2 reads SVGEGT. The chain's CDR3 is CASSPPGQGRNEQFF. The CDR3 coding sequence is TGTGCCAGCAGCCCGCCGGGACAGGGGAGAAATGAGCAGTTCTTC.

The gene calls are TRBV2 and TRBJ1-2; no reliable D call. Trimming shortened V by 3 bases and J by 4 bases, and 9 bases separated the two germline ends. This CDR3 region has 13 residues. Germline V CDR1 and CDR2: SNHLY, FYNNEI. The CDR3 bases are TGTGCCAGCAGTGACGGCGGCCCCTATGGCTACACCTTC. Translation gives CASSDGGPYGYTF.

The chain couples TRBV9 to TRBJ2-3, with a possible D match to TRBD2 (7 bases). This CDR3 comprises 16 residues. V was pared by 3 bases and J by 2 bases, with 16 bases between. Germline loops: CDR1 SGDLS, CDR2 YYNGEE. CDR3 loop: CASSEGGARLTDTQYF. CDR3 nucleotide sequence: TGTGCCAGCAGCGAGGGGGGGGCGCGCCTCACAGATACGCAGTATTTT. Together with reference TRBV9 and TRBJ2-3, the CDR3 gives the full variable domain: DSGVTQTPKHLITATGQRVTLRCSPRSGDLSVYWYQQSLDQGLQFLIQYYNGEERAKGNILERFSAQQFPDLHSELNLSSLELGDSALYFCASSEGGARLTDTQYFGPGTRLTVL.

The V call is TRBV4-3, the J call TRBJ1-1; 7 nucleotides agree with TRBD1. Looked up from germline, CDR1 is LGHNA and CDR2 is YSLEER. The CDR3 is 17 amino acids. V dropped 0 bases and J dropped 1; count of bases not matched to a gene: 8. The CDR3 here is CASSQDRSGQPNTEAFF. CDR3 in DNA: TGCGCCAGCAGCCAAGACCGATCGGGACAGCCGAACACTGAAGCTTTCTTT.

This clonotype turned up a few times. V usage is TRBV19 and J usage is TRBJ2-7; 11 nucleotides match TRBD1. With 5 bases clipped from V and 3 bases from J, the junction kept 3 bases outside the gene matches. The CDR3 totals 14 residues. The V gene's germline CDR1 is LNHDA and CDR2 SQIVND (reference sequence). The CDR3 loop reads CASSWTGGDYEQYF. Written as DNA, the CDR3 is TGTGCCAGTAGTTGGACAGGGGGCGACTACGAGCAGTACTTC. The full variable domain, rest sourced from reference TRBV19 and TRBJ2-7, is DGGITQSPKYLFRKEGQNVTLSCEQNLNHDAMYWYRQDPGQGLRLIYYSQIVNDFQKGDIAEGYSVSREKKESFPLTVTSAQKNPTAFYLCASSWTGGDYEQYFGPGTRLTVT.

This clonotype has more than one count but fewer than ten. The DNA of the CDR3 is TGTGCCAGCGCTCGGAGTGCGGAGACAGCCTACGAGCAGTACTTC. This translates into CASARSAETAYEQYF. The J gene is TRBJ2-7, the V gene TRBV6-1; TRBD1 is a possible D gene (5 bases). The ends were cut back, 8 bases at V and 2 bases at J, with 19 bases in the middle. The CDR3 is made up of 15 amino acids. Germline V gene sequence: CDR1 MNHNS, CDR2 SASEGT.

The V call is TRBV5-1, the J call TRBJ1-1; no reliable D call. This CDR3 is 15 amino acids long. Germline lookup yields CDR1 SGHRS and CDR2 YFSETQ. The germline V and J ends were trimmed by 0 bases and 4 bases, with 13 bases remaining between them. DNA of the CDR3: TGCGCCAGCAGCTTGGGTCGATTGGGGAGCACTGAAGCTTTCTTT. Its translation: CASSLGRLGSTEAFF.

This chain uses TRBV28 with TRBJ1-1, with 9 positions matching TRBD1. CDR3 size: 16 residues. With V trimmed by 10 bases and J by 1 base, 13 bases remained unmatched. Per germline, CDR1 MDHEN and CDR2 SYDVKM. The CDR3, as DNA: TGTGCCACCGCCCGCCGGGACAGGGATACGAACACTGAAGCTTTCTTT. It encodes CATARRDRDTNTEAFF.

This sequence joins TRBV29-1 and TRBJ1-2; no reliable D call. V was trimmed by 0 bases and J by 4 bases, leaving 6 bases between them. Germline assignment: CDR1 SQVTM and CDR2 ANQGSEA. The CDR3 consists of 12 residues. CDR3 DNA: TGCAGCGTTGAAGAAACCGGCTATGGCTACACCTTC. This gives the protein CSVEETGYGYTF.

This clonotype appeared a single time. V and J are TRBV24-1 and TRBJ2-5, with 10 bases fitting TRBD1. The CDR3 spans 16 residues. From germline, CDR1 is KGHDR and CDR2 SFDVKD. The junction had 5 bases not matched to a gene; V was cut back by 0 bases and J by 5 bases. CDR3 nucleotides: TGTGCCACCAGTGATTTGGGGACAGGGGCGCCTGAGACCCAGTACTTC. This sequence encodes CATSDLGTGAPETQYF.

This chain connects TRBV4-3 to TRBJ2-7; tentative D call: TRBD2 (5 bases). V lost 0 bases and J 4 bases, leaving 10 bases between the germline ends. Germline assignment: CDR1 LGHNA and CDR2 YSLEER. The length of the CDR3 is 14 residues. This CDR3 is CASSQERAGYEQYF. The CDR3, as DNA: TGCGCCAGCAGCCAAGAGCGGGCCGGATACGAGCAGTACTTC.

The chain links TRBV15 to TRBJ1-5; 7 positions agree with TRBD1. J gave up 7 bases and V 5 bases, and 11 bases lay outside the gene matches. Germline V gene sequence: CDR1 LNHNV, CDR2 YYDKDF (reference sequence). The CDR3 covers 15 residues. The DNA for the CDR3 is TGTGCCACCAGCCCAGCAAGAGGGGGCAGCCAGCCCCAGCATTTT. Translation gives CATSPARGGSQPQHF.

The chain combines TRBV30 with TRBJ1-1; 7 nucleotides match TRBD1. The CDR3 consists of 15 residues. Germline loops: CDR1 GTSNPN, CDR2 SVGIG (reference sequence). V shed 1 base and J 5 bases; nucleotides not matched to a gene: 10. CDR3 bases: TGTGCCTGGAGTGCCTTGACAGGGTTTATGACTGAAGCTTTCTTT. It translates to CAWSALTGFMTEAFF.